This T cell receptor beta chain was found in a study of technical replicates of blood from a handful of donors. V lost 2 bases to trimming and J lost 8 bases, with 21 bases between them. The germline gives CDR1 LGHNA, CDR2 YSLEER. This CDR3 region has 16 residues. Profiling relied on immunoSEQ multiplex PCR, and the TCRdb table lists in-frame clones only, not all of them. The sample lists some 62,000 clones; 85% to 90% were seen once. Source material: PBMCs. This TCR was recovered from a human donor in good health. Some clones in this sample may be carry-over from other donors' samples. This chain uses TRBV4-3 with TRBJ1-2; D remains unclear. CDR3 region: CASSQLAGNIWEGYTF. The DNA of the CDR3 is TGCGCCAGCAGCCAACTTGCCGGGAACATATGGGAGGGCTACACCTTC.